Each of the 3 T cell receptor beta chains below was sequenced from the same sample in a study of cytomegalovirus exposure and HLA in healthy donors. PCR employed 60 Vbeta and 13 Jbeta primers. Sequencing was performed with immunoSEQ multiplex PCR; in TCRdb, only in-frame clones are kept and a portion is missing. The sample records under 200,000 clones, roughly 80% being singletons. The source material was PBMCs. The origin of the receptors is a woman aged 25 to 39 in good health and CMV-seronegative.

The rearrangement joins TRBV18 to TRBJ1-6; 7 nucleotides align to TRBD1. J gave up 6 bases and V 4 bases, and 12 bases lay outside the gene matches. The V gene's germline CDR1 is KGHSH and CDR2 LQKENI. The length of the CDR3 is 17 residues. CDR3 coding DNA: TGTGCCAGCTCACGCAAGGCGGCCAGGGACAGTAATTCACCCCTCCACTTT. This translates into CASSRKAARDSNSPLHF.

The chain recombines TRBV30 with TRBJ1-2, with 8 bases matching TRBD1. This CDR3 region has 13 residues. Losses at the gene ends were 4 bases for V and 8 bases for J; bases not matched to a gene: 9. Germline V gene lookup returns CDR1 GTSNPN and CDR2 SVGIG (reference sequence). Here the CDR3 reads CAWNPRTGYGYTF. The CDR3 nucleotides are TGTGCCTGGAATCCGCGGACAGGGTACGGCTACACCTTC.

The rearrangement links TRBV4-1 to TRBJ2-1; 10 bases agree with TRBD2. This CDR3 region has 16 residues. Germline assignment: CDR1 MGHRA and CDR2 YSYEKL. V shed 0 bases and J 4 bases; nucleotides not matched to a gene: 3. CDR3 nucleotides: TGCGCCAGCAGCCAAGATCCAGCGGGGGGGTACAATGAGCAGTTCTTC. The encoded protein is CASSQDPAGGYNEQFF.